This is a list of T cell receptor beta chains from one sample in a study of blood T cell repertoires in COVID-19. The data were produced by immunoSEQ multiplex PCR, yet TCRdb's version contains in-frame clones alone and is incomplete. The table records 310,000 or so clones, about 88% of them present only once. The source material was peripheral blood. All receptors come from a woman aged 30 to 39 with COVID-19, enrolled during active disease. Both conserved end residues are part of each CDR3. A D gene is named only where the DNA matches it firmly. Size values are once, few and many counts, or a class for expanded clones, and some rows have none.

j_call d_call clone_size v_call cdr3_nt cdr3_aa
TRBJ1-1 . few TRBV30 TGTGCCTGGAACGAACATCAGAACACTGAAGCTTTCTTT CAWNEHQNTEAFF
TRBJ2-7 . . TRBV6-5 TGTGCCAGCAGTTACGGGCAGCCACAACACTCCTACGAGCAGTACTTC CASSYGQPQHSYEQYF
TRBJ2-1 . . TRBV28 TGTGCCAGCCTCTCCGGGAGTCCATACAATGAGCAGTTCTTC CASLSGSPYNEQFF
TRBJ2-3 . . TRBV29-1 TGCAGCGTCAAGGGAGGTCCAGAAGATACGCAGTATTTT CSVKGGPEDTQYF
TRBJ1-1 . once TRBV29-1 TGCAGCGCCCGAACAGGGAACACTGAAGCTTTCTTT CSARTGNTEAFF
TRBJ2-1 . . TRBV7-2 TGTGCCAGCACCCGAGAGCGATACAATGAGCAGTTCTTC CASTRERYNEQFF
TRBJ2-2 TRBD2 . TRBV5-1 TGCGCCAGCAGCCCGCGGGCGGGAGAGCTCAGCGGGGAGCTGTTTTTT CASSPRAGELSGELFF
TRBJ2-7 TRBD2 . TRBV10-3 TGTGCCATCAAGAGGCTAGCGGGAGAGGCGTACGAGCAGTACTTC CAIKRLAGEAYEQYF
TRBJ2-1 TRBD2 . TRBV30 TGTGCCTGGTCGGGAGGTAGGGGCTCCTACAATGAGCAGTTCTTC CAWSGGRGSYNEQFF
TRBJ2-7 . . TRBV21-1 TGTGCCATCCCGGGGGACAGGGGCTACGAGCAGTACTTC CAIPGDRGYEQYF
TRBJ1-3 . few TRBV3-1/TRBV3-2 TGTGCCAGCAGCCAAGATGCGAGTGGAAACACCATATATTTT CASSQDASGNTIYF
TRBJ1-5 . . TRBV7-8 TGTGCCAGCAGCCCAAACACCCCTAGCAATCAGCCCCAGCATTTT CASSPNTPSNQPQHF
TRBJ1-1 . . TRBV6-5 TGTGCCAGCAGTTACCCCCCCGGAGGAGTGAACACTGAAGCTTTCTTT CASSYPPGGVNTEAFF
TRBJ2-7 TRBD1 . TRBV28 TGTGCCAGCAGGTACCGGGACAGGTCCTACGAGCAGTACTTC CASRYRDRSYEQYF
TRBJ1-2 . . TRBV5-4 TGTGCCAGCAGCAAGGAGGCGGTCTATGGCTACACCTTC CASSKEAVYGYTF
TRBJ2-5 . . TRBV10-3 TGTGCCATCAGTTCGGATAGCGGACAAGAGACCCAGTACTTC CAISSDSGQETQYF
TRBJ2-3 . . TRBV5-1 TGCGCCAGCAGCGAGGGGGATCACAGGGACAACGAATTCACAGATACGCAGTATTTT CASSEGDHRDNEFTDTQYF
TRBJ2-2 TRBD1 . TRBV2 TGTGCCAGCAGTATAAACAGGGGGAACACCGGGGAGCTGTTTTTT CASSINRGNTGELFF
TRBJ1-6 . few TRBV5-8 TGTGCCAGCAGCTTGGGGAGCTCCTATAATTCACCCCTCCACTTT CASSLGSSYNSPLHF
TRBJ2-7 . . TRBV7-3 TGTGCCAGCAGCTTAACCCCTAGCTCCTACGAGCAGTACTTC CASSLTPSSYEQYF
TRBJ2-3 TRBD2 . TRBV29-1 TGCAGCGTTGAACGGACTAGCGGGGTAGATACGCAGTATTTT CSVERTSGVDTQYF
TRBJ1-2 . . TRBV6-5 TGTGCCAGCAGGGAGAGTCCGGGCTATGGCTACACCTTC CASRESPGYGYTF
TRBJ2-1 TRBD1 . TRBV30 TGTGCCTGGTCATTAGGGGGCGCCTCCTACAATGAGCAGTTCTTC CAWSLGGASYNEQFF
TRBJ1-2 TRBD1 once TRBV4-3 TGCGCCAGCAGCTCGACAGGGCGCGGCTACACCTTC CASSSTGRGYTF
TRBJ2-3 . . TRBV21-1 TGTGCCAGCAGATGCGGGGCAAGCACAGATACGCAGTATTTT CASRCGASTDTQYF
TRBJ1-2 . . TRBV24-1 TGTGCCACCAGTGATTTAGGGCAGGGTGATGGCTACACCTTC CATSDLGQGDGYTF
TRBJ2-5 TRBD1 . TRBV24-1 TGTGCCACCGGACCCGGGACAGGGTCGGAGACCCAGTACTTC CATGPGTGSETQYF
TRBJ2-7 TRBD2 . TRBV10-1 TGCGCCAGCAGTGAGTCGGGACTAGCGGGAGGTACCTACGAGCAGTACTTC CASSESGLAGGTYEQYF
TRBJ1-6 TRBD1 many TRBV3-1/TRBV3-2 TGTGCCAGCAGCCAAGAAGGGGGCCGGTCACCCCTCCACTTT CASSQEGGRSPLHF
TRBJ2-7 TRBD2 . TRBV15 TGTGCCACCAGCAGATCGGGAGGTTACGAGCAGTACTTC CATSRSGGYEQYF
TRBJ2-2 TRBD2 . TRBV27 TGTGCCAGCACCCAACTAGCGGGAAAGAACACCGGGGAGCTGTTTTTT CASTQLAGKNTGELFF
TRBJ2-3 TRBD1 . TRBV30 TGTGCCTGGAGCGGACAGGGGGATACGCAGTATTTT CAWSGQGDTQYF
TRBJ2-7 TRBD2 . TRBV10-1 TGCGCCAGCAGTGGAGGCGGGAGTCCCTACGAGCAGTACTTC CASSGGGSPYEQYF
TRBJ2-7 TRBD1 . TRBV5-5 TGTGCCAGCAGGTTTCCGGGACAGGGTAAATACGAGCAGTACTTC CASRFPGQGKYEQYF
TRBJ2-7 TRBD2 . TRBV6-5 TGTGCCAGCAGTTACCGTTGGACTAGCGGGAGGGCCGTGCAGTACTTC CASSYRWTSGRAVQYF
TRBJ2-7 TRBD2 . TRBV6-1 TGTGCCAGCAGTGAAGTCGGGGTAGAACATAGCGGGAGCTACGAGCAGTACTTC CASSEVGVEHSGSYEQYF
TRBJ2-5 TRBD2 few TRBV3-1/TRBV3-2 TGTGCCAGCAGCCAACGGGGACTAGCGTTAAGGGGGACCCAGTACTTC CASSQRGLALRGTQYF
TRBJ1-2 TRBD1 . TRBV11-2 TGTGCCAGCAGCTCAAACACGGGACAGGATTATGGCTACACCTTC CASSSNTGQDYGYTF
TRBJ2-1 . . TRBV5-1 TGCGCCAGCAGCTTGCCTTCTTCAGGGAGGACCTACAATGAGCAGTTCTTC CASSLPSSGRTYNEQFF
TRBJ2-7 . . TRBV10-3 TGTGCCATCAGTCTAGAGAGCTCCTACGAGCAGTACTTC CAISLESSYEQYF
TRBJ1-2 . . TRBV27 TGTGCCAGCAGTTTATCCCGCGTCTATGGCTACACCTTC CASSLSRVYGYTF
TRBJ1-2 TRBD1 . TRBV6-6 TGTGCCAGCAGTTCCGGGACAGTCTCTTTTTATGGCTACACCTTC CASSSGTVSFYGYTF
TRBJ1-5 . once TRBV24-1 TGTGCCACCAGTGATTCAGGGGACGTCAATCAGCCCCAGCATTTT CATSDSGDVNQPQHF
TRBJ2-3 TRBD2 . TRBV19 TGTGCCAGTAGTAGCGGGAGAATCGATACGCAGTATTTT CASSSGRIDTQYF
TRBJ1-2 . . TRBV11-3 TGTGCCAGGGTGAGGGTACCCAACTATGGCTACACCTTC CARVRVPNYGYTF
TRBJ2-1 TRBD2 . TRBV3-1/TRBV3-2 TGTGCCAGCAGCCGATATAGCGGGGACTCCTACAATGAGCAGTTCTTC CASSRYSGDSYNEQFF
TRBJ2-1 TRBD2 . TRBV4-1 TGCGCCAGCAGCCCCCTAAGGACTAGCGGCACCTACAATGAGCAGTTCTTC CASSPLRTSGTYNEQFF
TRBJ1-4 . . TRBV7-9 TGTGCCAGCAGCCCCTTACAGGGAGTTAATGAAAAACTGTTTTTT CASSPLQGVNEKLFF
TRBJ1-1 . . TRBV12-3/TRBV12-4 TGTGCCAGCAGTCAGAGGACTGAAGCTTTCTTT CASSQRTEAFF
TRBJ2-3 TRBD2 . TRBV7-8 TGTGCCAGCAGCCAGCGATGGGCGGGAGGGCCAGGGACAGATACGCAGTATTTT CASSQRWAGGPGTDTQYF
TRBJ2-7 . . TRBV20-1 TGCAGTACAAAGGGGTCCAACGAGCAGTACTTC CSTKGSNEQYF
TRBJ2-3 TRBD1 . TRBV5-4 TGTGCCAGCAGCGTGGACAGGGGAACAGATACGCAGTATTTT CASSVDRGTDTQYF
TRBJ2-7 TRBD2 . TRBV9 TGTGCCAGCAGCGTAGTCCCGGCGGGAGGTGTCCACGAGCAGTACTTC CASSVVPAGGVHEQYF
TRBJ1-2 TRBD1 . TRBV10-3 TGTGCCATCAGCTTCTCTGACAGGGAGGACTATGGCTACACCTTC CAISFSDREDYGYTF
TRBJ1-4 . . TRBV6-6 TGTGCCAGCAGTTACAGGGGGACTAATGAAAAACTGTTTTTT CASSYRGTNEKLFF
TRBJ2-2 . . TRBV19 TGTGCCAGTAGTAACCTCAGGATTAACACCGGGGAGCTGTTTTTT CASSNLRINTGELFF